These 2 T cell receptor beta chains share one sample of origin, sequenced in a study of vaccination and CD4 T cells after COVID-19. Cultured CD4+ T cell DNA was sequenced using the Oncomine TCR Beta short-read assay. TCRdb passed the PCR reads through MiXCR, listing each CDR3 protein once. The sample has approximately 12,000 distinct CDR3 sequences; around 60% are singletons. For these TCRs, the target antigens are not known. Treatment reported: approximately 10-day PBMC culture with coronavirus spike peptide pools or control peptides (ViraFEST assay). Sequencing used CD4+ T cells from blood, cultured in vitro, obtained before SARS-CoV-2 vaccination. Receptors were obtained from a human donor who had recovered from COVID-19.

V and J are TRBV10-3 and TRBJ1-1, with TRBD1 matching over 7 bases. Germline loops: CDR1 ENHRY, CDR2 SYGVKD. The V and J ends lost 6 bases and 1 base, in that order; junction bases with no gene match: 5. The CDR3 runs 14 residues. The CDR3 coding sequence is TGTGCCATCAGACCTCACAGGGGGAACACTGAAGCTTTCTTT. Protein product: CAIRPHRGNTEAFF.

The rearrangement joins TRBV11-3 to TRBJ2-3; D gene ambiguous. The V gene lost 4 bases and the J gene lost 1 base, with 12 bases spanning the gap. This CDR3 has 15 residues. Germline CDR1 SGHNT, CDR2 YENEEA. The CDR3 DNA is TGTGCCAGCAGCTCCGGTGGTATTGGCACAGATACGCAGTATTTT. Protein: CASSSGGIGTDTQYF.